Only one count was recorded for the clone carrying this T cell receptor (beta chain). Its antigen is not known. The CDR3 carries no conserved terminal phenylalanine or tryptophan, so it likely arises from a read error. TCRbeta libraries were built with three rounds of nested PCR, modified from ARM-PCR. TCRdb independently ran MiXCR on the multiplex PCR reads; one entry per CDR3 protein. The repertoire includes 60,000 to 85,000 distinct CDR3 sequences, over 75% of them detected once, and roughly 15% sits in the top ten. The data stem from a study of tumor and adjacent non-tumor tissue in lung cancer. This sample's RNA came from whole unsorted tissue. Chemotherapy-naive patients with new lung cancer underwent thoracic surgery in China, August–late 2014. Study-level points and caveats: Higher tumor TCR diversity was associated with shorter survival.

The germline V gene has CDR1 SGHNT and CDR2 YENEEA. The CDR3 sequence is 16 residues long. J is TRBJ2-1 and V is TRBV11-3, with a tentative D call TRBD2 (6 bases). This clonotype was obtained from a woman aged 50 to 60 with non-small cell lung cancer. Sequenced: lung tumor tissue. CDR3 residues: CASSSRNGSSYNEQFL. The CDR3 DNA reads as TGTGCCAGCAGCTCCCGGAACGGGAGTTCCTATAATGAGCAGTTCTTG.